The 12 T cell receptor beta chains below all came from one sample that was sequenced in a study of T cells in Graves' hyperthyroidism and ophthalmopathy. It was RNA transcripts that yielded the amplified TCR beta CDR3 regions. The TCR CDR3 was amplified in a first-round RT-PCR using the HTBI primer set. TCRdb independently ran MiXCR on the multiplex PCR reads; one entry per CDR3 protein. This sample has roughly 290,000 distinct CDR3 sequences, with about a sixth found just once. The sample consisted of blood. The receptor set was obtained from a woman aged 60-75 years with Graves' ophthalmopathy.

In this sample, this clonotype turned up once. CDR3 bases: TGCGCCAGCAGTAATGGAATGGACAATGAGCAGTTCTTC. It translates to CASSNGMDNEQFF. The chain carries TRBV10-1 and TRBJ2-1; D unresolved. The germline gives CDR1 WNHNN, CDR2 SYGVQD (reference sequence). Trimming took 5 bases from V and 5 from J, leaving 10 bases between them. The CDR3 sequence is 13 residues long.

This chain's CDR3 is CASSEKWSSGINEQFF. CDR3 DNA sequence: TGTGCCAGCAGTGAAAAGTGGTCTAGCGGAATCAATGAGCAGTTCTTC. This sequence joins TRBV2 and TRBJ2-1; 7 bases match TRBD2. V dropped 2 bases and J dropped 6; count of bases not matched to a gene: 10. The CDR3 sequence is 16 residues long. In germline, CDR1 is SNHLY, CDR2 FYNNEI.

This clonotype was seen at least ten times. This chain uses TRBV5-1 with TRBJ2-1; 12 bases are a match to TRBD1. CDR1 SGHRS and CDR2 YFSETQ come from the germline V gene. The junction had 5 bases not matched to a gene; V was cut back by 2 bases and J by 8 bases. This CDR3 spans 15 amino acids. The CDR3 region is CASSLTGTGGDEQFF. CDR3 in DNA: TGCGCCAGCAGCTTAACCGGGACAGGGGGCGATGAGCAGTTCTTC.

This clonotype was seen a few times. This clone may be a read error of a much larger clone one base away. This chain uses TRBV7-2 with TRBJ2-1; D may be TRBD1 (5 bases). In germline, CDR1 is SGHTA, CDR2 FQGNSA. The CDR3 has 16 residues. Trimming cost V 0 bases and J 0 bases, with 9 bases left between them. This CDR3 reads CASSLARTISYNEQFF. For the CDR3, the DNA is TGTGCCAGCAGCTTAGCGAGGACAATCTCCTACAATGAGCAGTTCTTC.

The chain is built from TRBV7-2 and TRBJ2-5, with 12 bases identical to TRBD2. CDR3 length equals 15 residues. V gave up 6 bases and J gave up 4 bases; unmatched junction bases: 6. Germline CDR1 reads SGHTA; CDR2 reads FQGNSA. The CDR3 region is CASRILAGGPETQYF. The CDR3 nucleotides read TGTGCCAGCAGGATACTAGCGGGAGGCCCAGAGACCCAGTACTTC.

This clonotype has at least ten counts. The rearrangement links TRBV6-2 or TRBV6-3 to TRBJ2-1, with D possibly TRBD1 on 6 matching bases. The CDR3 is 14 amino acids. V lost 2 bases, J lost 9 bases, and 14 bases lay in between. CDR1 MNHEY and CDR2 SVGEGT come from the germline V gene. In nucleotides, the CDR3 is TGTGCCAGCAGTTACAGGCAGGGGTATAGTGAGCAGTTCTTC. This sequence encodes CASSYRQGYSEQFF.

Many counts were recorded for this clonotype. The CDR3 DNA is TGTGCCAGCTCACCGGCTAGCCGCACAGATACGCAGTATTTT. It specifies CASSPASRTDTQYF. The chain carries TRBV18 and TRBJ2-3; TRBD2 is a possible D gene (5 bases). CDR1 KGHSH and CDR2 LQKENI come from the germline V gene. Trimming took 3 bases from V and 1 from J, leaving 8 bases between them. CDR3 length: 14 amino acids.

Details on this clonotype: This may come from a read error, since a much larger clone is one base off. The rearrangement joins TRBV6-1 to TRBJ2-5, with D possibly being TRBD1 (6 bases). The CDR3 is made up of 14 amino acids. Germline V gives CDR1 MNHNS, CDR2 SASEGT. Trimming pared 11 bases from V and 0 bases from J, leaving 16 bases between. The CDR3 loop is CAGSLGQYQETQYF. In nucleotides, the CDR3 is TGTGCCGGCTCACTCGGACAGTACCAAGAGACCCAGTACTTC.

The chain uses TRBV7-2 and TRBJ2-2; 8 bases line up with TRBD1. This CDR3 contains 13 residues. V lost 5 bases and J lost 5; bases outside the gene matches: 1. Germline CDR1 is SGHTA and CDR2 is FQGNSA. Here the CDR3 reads CASSGQGTGELFF. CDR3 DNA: TGTGCCAGCAGCGGACAGGGTACCGGGGAGCTGTTTTTT.

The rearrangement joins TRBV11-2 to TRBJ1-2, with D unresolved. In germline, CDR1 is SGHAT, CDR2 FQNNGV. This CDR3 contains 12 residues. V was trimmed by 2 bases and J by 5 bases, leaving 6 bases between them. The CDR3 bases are TGTGCCAGCAGCTTATCGGCTTATGGCTACACCTTC. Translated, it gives CASSLSAYGYTF.

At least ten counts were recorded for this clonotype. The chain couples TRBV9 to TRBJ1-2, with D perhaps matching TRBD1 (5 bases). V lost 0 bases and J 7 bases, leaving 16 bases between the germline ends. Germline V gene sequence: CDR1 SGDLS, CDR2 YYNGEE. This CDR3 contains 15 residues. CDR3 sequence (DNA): TGTGCCAGCAGCGTAGATCTGAGGGGTTCCGGTGGCTACACCTTC. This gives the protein CASSVDLRGSGGYTF.

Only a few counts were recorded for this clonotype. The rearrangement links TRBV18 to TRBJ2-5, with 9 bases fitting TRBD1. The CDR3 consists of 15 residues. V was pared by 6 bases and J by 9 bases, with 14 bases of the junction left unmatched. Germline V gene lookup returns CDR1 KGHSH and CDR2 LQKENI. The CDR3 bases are TGTGCCAGCTCGCCTGGACAGGGGATGAGAGACTCCCAGTACTTC. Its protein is CASSPGQGMRDSQYF.